Each of the 13 T cell receptor beta chains below was sequenced from the same sample in a study of blood T cell repertoires in COVID-19. Data came from immunoSEQ multiplex PCR; TCRdb stores just in-frame clones and leaves some out. The sample shows roughly 520,000 clones, roughly 90% of them seen only once. Sequencing used PBMCs or T cells enriched from blood (not recorded which). All receptors derive from a woman in her forties who had recovered from COVID-19.

The chain joins TRBV15 to TRBJ2-5; D uncertain. The length of the CDR3 is 14 residues. The germline V gene encodes CDR1 LNHNV and CDR2 YYDKDF (reference sequence). V was shortened by 2 bases and J by 4 bases, with 11 bases between the two germline ends. The CDR3 here is CATSRYSGRETQYF. The CDR3 DNA is TGTGCCACCAGCAGATACTCAGGCCGAGAGACCCAGTACTTC.

The chain uses TRBV2 and TRBJ2-2; 11 nucleotides match TRBD1. V trimming: 4 bases; J trimming: 7 bases; junction bases outside the gene matches: 11. Germline V gives CDR1 SNHLY, CDR2 FYNNEI. The CDR3 is 17 amino acids. This CDR3 reads CASSGRTGGAFSGELFF. CDR3 coding DNA: TGTGCCAGCAGTGGGCGGACAGGGGGCGCTTTTAGCGGGGAGCTGTTTTTT.

The chain combines TRBV7-9 with TRBJ1-2; 8 bases fit TRBD1. The CDR3 covers 17 residues. With 5 bases clipped from V and 1 base from J, the junction kept 12 bases outside the gene matches. The V gene's germline CDR1 is SEHNR and CDR2 FQNEAQ (reference sequence). As DNA, the CDR3 is TGTGCCAGCAGCCCGACCGGGACAGGCGGATATAACTATGGCTACACCTTC. The encoded protein is CASSPTGTGGYNYGYTF.

This rearrangement joins TRBV7-9 to TRBJ1-1; the match to TRBD1 covers 10 bases. Germline V gives CDR1 SEHNR, CDR2 FQNEAQ (reference sequence). CDR3 length: 15 residues. V lost 3 bases and J lost 5; bases outside the gene matches: 6. The CDR3 bases are TGTGCCAGCAGCTTCGGGACAGGGGTTTTAACTGAAGCTTTCTTT. Its translation: CASSFGTGVLTEAFF. Complete variable domain (other parts from reference TRBV7-9 and TRBJ1-1): DTGVSQNPRHKITKRGQNVTFRCDPISEHNRLYWYRQTLGQGPEFLTYFQNEAQLEKSRLLSDRFSAERPKGSFSTLEIQRTEQGDSAMYLCASSFGTGVLTEAFFGQGTRLTVV.

The chain links TRBV7-2 to TRBJ2-7; D perhaps matches TRBD2 (6 bases). V was shortened by 6 bases and J by 7 bases, with 19 bases between the two germline ends. Germline V gene data show CDR1 as SGHTA and CDR2 as FQGNSA. The length of the CDR3 is 14 residues. CDR3 sequence: CASSRDWGGREQYF. The CDR3 region has the DNA TGTGCCAGCAGTCGAGATTGGGGAGGTCGAGAGCAGTACTTC.

The V call is TRBV6-2 or TRBV6-3, the J call TRBJ2-7; perhaps TRBD2 as D (6 bases). The ends were cut back, 6 bases at V and 0 bases at J, with 15 bases in the middle. Germline lookup yields CDR1 MNHEY and CDR2 SVGEGT. The CDR3 length is 15 residues. The DNA for the CDR3 is TGTGCCAGCAGCCCCATAGCGGAGAGCTCCTACGAGCAGTACTTC. Its protein product is CASSPIAESSYEQYF.

The chain links TRBV7-2 to TRBJ2-7; perhaps TRBD1 as D (6 bases). This CDR3 is 14 amino acids long. Trimming shortened V by 3 bases and J by 0 bases, and 9 bases separated the two germline ends. Germline V gene lookup returns CDR1 SGHTA and CDR2 FQGNSA. The CDR3 loop is CASSLGASSYEQYF. CDR3 nucleotide sequence: TGTGCCAGCAGCTTGGGGGCCAGCTCCTACGAGCAGTACTTC. Full variable domain (outside the CDR3, taken from reference TRBV7-2 and TRBJ2-7): GAGVSQSPSNKVTEKGKDVELRCDPISGHTALYWYRQSLGQGLEFLIYFQGNSAPDKSGLPSDRFSAERTGGSVSTLTIQRTQQEDSAVYLCASSLGASSYEQYFGPGTRLTVT.

The chain recombines TRBV11-2 with TRBJ2-5; 8 bases are shared with TRBD1. Trimming took 5 bases from V and 4 from J; bases not matched to a gene: 6. Germline values: CDR1 SGHAT, CDR2 FQNNGV. The CDR3 loop spans 14 amino acids. CDR3 sequence reads: CASSTGQGRETQYF. The CDR3 nucleotides are TGTGCCAGCAGCACAGGACAGGGCCGAGAGACCCAGTACTTC.

The CDR3: CASSRTGPDNEQFF. The CDR3 DNA reads TGTGCCAGCAGCCGGACAGGGCCCGACAATGAGCAGTTCTTC. The chain has TRBV28 and TRBJ2-1, with 8 bases that match TRBD1. The CDR3 has 14 amino acids. The germline V gene encodes CDR1 MDHEN and CDR2 SYDVKM. V trimming: 6 bases; J trimming: 5 bases; junction bases outside the gene matches: 6.

The chain combines TRBV10-3 with TRBJ1-6, with TRBD1 as a possible D gene (5 bases). V was shortened by 0 bases and J by 8 bases, with 11 bases between the two germline ends. The CDR3 extends over 15 amino acids. Per the germline V gene, CDR1 is ENHRY and CDR2 is SYGVKD. The CDR3 protein is CAISESRGLYSPLHF. CDR3 nucleotide sequence: TGTGCCATCAGTGAGTCGCGGGGCTTATATTCACCCCTCCACTTT.

Details on this clone: Other DNA sequences from this sample encode an identical CDR3 as well. The gene calls are TRBV5-1 and TRBJ2-1; TRBD2 matches at 9 bases. After removal of 5 bases from V and 4 bases from J, the junction contained 1 base not matched to a gene. The CDR3 has 13 residues. Looked up from germline, CDR1 is SGHRS and CDR2 is YFSETQ. Written as DNA, the CDR3 is TGCGCCAGCAGACTAGCGGGTTACAATGAGCAGTTCTTC. Residues: CASRLAGYNEQFF.

The chain recombines TRBV7-8 with TRBJ1-5; D uncertain. Germline-derived CDR1 and CDR2 are SGHVS and FQNEAQ. The length of the CDR3 is 12 residues. Trimming removed 5 bases from V and 9 bases from J, with 11 bases in between. This chain's CDR3 is CASSRMFLPQHF. Here the CDR3 DNA reads TGTGCCAGCAGCCGTATGTTTTTGCCCCAGCATTTT.

The rearrangement joins TRBV24-1 to TRBJ2-1; the D is unclear. CDR1 and CDR2 (germline): KGHDR, SFDVKD. V was trimmed by 4 bases and J by 0 bases, leaving 9 bases between them. The CDR3 has 15 amino acids. This chain's CDR3 is CATSDSPRSYNEQFF. The CDR3 DNA sequence: TGTGCCACCAGTGACTCCCCCCGCTCCTACAATGAGCAGTTCTTC.